This T cell receptor (beta chain) derives from a study of blood T cell repertoires in COVID-19. Using immunoSEQ multiplex PCR, the repertoire was profiled, and TCRdb retains in-frame clones only, with some absent. The sample shows 100,000 to 150,000 clones, about 86% of them seen only once. Only a few counts were recorded for this clone. This CDR3 contains 13 residues. V gave up 7 bases and J gave up 4 bases; unmatched junction bases: 4. The germline CDR1 and CDR2 sequences are SGHTA and FQGNSA. The chain couples TRBV7-2 to TRBJ1-2, with 9 bases lining up with TRBD1. Sequencing input: PBMCs or T cells enriched from blood (not recorded which). The receptor's source is a man in his forties or fifties with acute COVID-19. CDR3 amino acids: CASTVDRGYGYTF. DNA for the CDR3: TGTGCCAGCACCGTGGACAGGGGCTATGGCTACACCTTC.